This entry features one T cell receptor beta chain sequence. Other nucleotide sequences from this sample produce the same CDR3. The data derive from a study of blood T cell repertoires in COVID-19. About the research overall: Italy, Spain and the United States were the sources of the convalescent and acute COVID-19 samples. From T cells, B-cell-depleted T cells, or PBMCs came the material, which was cDNA or gDNA.

Per the germline V gene, CDR1 is GTSNPN and CDR2 is SVGIG (reference sequence). This CDR3 comprises 13 residues. Trimming stripped 0 bases from V and 4 bases from J, with 9 bases between. As handled by the study authors: Counts of nucleated cells, estimated from reference gene primer amplification, were obtained. Clones were sequenced by immunoSEQ multiplex PCR, and TCRdb holds only the in-frame ones, with some missing. V, J and clone size are taken as reported in that table, and D and trimming were inferred from the DNA itself. The table has approximately 170,000 clones, more than 90% seen once. The chain uses TRBV30 and TRBJ2-5; the D gene is possibly TRBD1 (6 bases). The sequence was collected from a man aged 55 to 70 with active or convalescent COVID-19. Material for sequencing was peripheral blood. CDR3 region: CAWSVQGRETQYF. The DNA for the CDR3 is TGTGCCTGGAGTGTTCAGGGGCGAGAGACCCAGTACTTC.